This TCR beta chain was observed in a study of beta chain features in type 1 diabetes. Study-wide points: Moderate yet significant TCRB CDR3 shortening was seen in Type 1 diabetes patients in all four CD4+ subsets. In type 1 diabetes patients, VDJ junctions had fewer insertions; deletions at these junctions were more frequent. For patients and controls alike, PCR might favor shorter templates to the same degree.

The germline V gene encodes CDR1 SGHKS and CDR2 YYEKEE (reference sequence). The CDR3 has 14 residues. The trim removed 4 bases at V and 3 bases at J, leaving 5 bases unmatched. Every isolated RNA sample was fully reverse transcribed, so sequencing captured expressed TCRB transcripts. About 3.7 million reads on average were seen across naive, central memory and regulatory T cell samples. This table comes from immunoSEQ multiplex PCR, and its TCRdb copy is limited to in-frame clones, with some not included. The sample lists a few hundred thousand clones, 8.5% to 10% occurring once. In its sample, this clone was seen a few times. Its antigen is currently unknown.

The chain carries TRBV5-5 and TRBJ1-1; the match to TRBD1 covers 8 bases. This TCR was sampled from a man aged 25-40 years with type 1 diabetes. The sequenced sample was central memory CD4+ T cells from blood. Here the CDR3 DNA reads TGTGCCAGCAGCCAGACAGGGGCTGACACTGAAGCTTTCTTT. It translates to CASSQTGADTEAFF. Together with reference TRBV5-5 and TRBJ1-1, the CDR3 gives the full variable domain: DAGVTQSPTHLIKTRGQQVTLRCSPISGHKSVSWYQQVLGQGPQFIFQYYEKEERGRGNFPDRFSARQFPNYSSELNVNALLLGDSALYLCASSQTGADTEAFFGQGTRLTVV.